The 18 T cell receptor beta chains given below trace back to one sample, sequenced in a study of T cells in Graves' hyperthyroidism and ophthalmopathy. Amplified TCR beta CDR3 regions came from RNA transcripts. First-round RT-PCR with HTBI primers amplified the TCR CDR3 region. In TCRdb, the multiplex PCR reads were re-called with MiXCR into one record per CDR3 protein. Here the sample spans around 560,000 distinct CDR3 sequences, 16% being singletons. The sequenced sample was blood. The receptors shown here come from a woman aged 18-29 years with Graves' hyperthyroidism.

This clonotype was found many times. This rearrangement joins TRBV7-8 to TRBJ1-2, with a possible D match to TRBD1 (6 bases). This CDR3 region has 13 residues. The V end lost 2 bases, the J end lost 8 bases, and 12 bases lay between the germline ends. Germline-derived CDR1 and CDR2 are SGHVS and FQNEAQ. CDR3 region: CASSLTAGDGYTF. DNA of the CDR3: TGTGCCAGCAGCTTAACGGCAGGGGACGGCTACACCTTC.

This clonotype has just a few counts. A much bigger clone sits one base away, suggesting this may be a read error. The rearrangement joins TRBV11-2 to TRBJ2-3; D unclear. V was clipped by 6 bases and J by 1 base, with 5 bases between them. Germline V gene sequence: CDR1 SGHAT, CDR2 FQNNGV. The length of the CDR3 is 12 residues. Here the CDR3 DNA reads TGTGCCAGCAGTAAGGGCACAGATACGCAGTATTTT. Protein product: CASSKGTDTQYF.

This clonotype appeared many times. The chain carries TRBV27 and TRBJ2-1; D not certain. The length of the CDR3 is 14 residues. V lost 0 bases and J lost 5, with 8 bases in between. The germline V gene has CDR1 MNHEY and CDR2 SMNVEV (reference sequence). The DNA for the CDR3 is TGTGCCAGCAGTTTATCCGGCCTCCACAATGAGCAGTTCTTC. Encoded protein: CASSLSGLHNEQFF.

This clonotype showed up many times. This chain uses TRBV7-2 with TRBJ2-7; TRBD1 matches 11 bases. The CDR3 consists of 14 residues. Unmatched junction bases numbered 5, after V lost 3 bases and J lost 7 bases. CDR1 is SGHTA, CDR2 FQGNSA, per germline. CDR3 region: CASSLGTGGREQYF. DNA for the CDR3: TGTGCCAGCAGCTTGGGGACAGGGGGACGGGAGCAGTACTTC.

This clonotype has just a few counts. The chain couples TRBV28 to TRBJ1-6; no reliable D call. Trimming stripped 4 bases from V and 0 bases from J, with 7 bases between. Germline CDR1 and CDR2: MDHEN and SYDVKM. This CDR3 region has 15 residues. The CDR3 DNA is TGTGCCAGCAGTTGGGAGAGCTCCTATAATTCACCCCTCCACTTT. Residues: CASSWESSYNSPLHF. The entire variable domain, with the rest obtained from reference TRBV28 and TRBJ1-6, is as follows: DVKVTQSSRYLVKRTGEKVFLECVQDMDHENMFWYRQDPGLGLRLIYFSYDVKMKEKGDIPEGYSVSREKKERFSLILESASTNQTSMYLCASSWESSYNSPLHFGNGTRLTVT.

This chain joins TRBV6-2 or TRBV6-3 and TRBJ1-2; 10 bases fit TRBD1. The CDR3 has 17 residues. From germline, CDR1 is MNHEY and CDR2 SVGEGT. V shed 6 bases and J 3 bases; nucleotides not matched to a gene: 13. The CDR3 loop is CASSRDRGPRRYYGYTF. CDR3 sequence (DNA): TGTGCCAGCAGCCGGGACAGGGGACCCCGGAGATACTATGGCTACACCTTC.

This clonotype was observed at least ten times. The genes are TRBV18 and TRBJ2-3; D is ambiguous. The CDR3 runs to 15 residues. The germline V and J ends were trimmed by 3 bases and 2 bases, with 12 bases remaining between them. Germline CDR1 KGHSH, CDR2 LQKENI. As DNA, the CDR3 is TGTGCCAGCTCACCCCCCGGGCAGATCACAGATACGCAGTATTTT. This encodes CASSPPGQITDTQYF.

In this sample, this clonotype turned up once. The CDR3 reads CASSLSGSGRYEQYF. CDR3 in DNA: TGTGCCAGCAGTTTATCAGGTAGCGGGAGATACGAGCAGTACTTC. This rearrangement joins TRBV12-3 or TRBV12-4 to TRBJ2-7, with TRBD2 matching 9 bases. Trimming at V came to 2 bases and at J to 4 bases, leaving 6 bases not matched to a gene. CDR3 length equals 15 residues.

This clonotype was picked up a small number of times. This sequence joins TRBV10-3 and TRBJ1-5, with D uncertain. The CDR3 extends over 16 amino acids. Germline V gene data show CDR1 as ENHRY and CDR2 as SYGVKD. V was trimmed by 6 bases and J by 0 bases, leaving 15 bases between them. The CDR3 DNA follows: TGTGCCATCAGCATGGGTTCGATCAGTAGCAATCAGCCCCAGCATTTT. Translation gives CAISMGSISSNQPQHF.

V and J are TRBV16 and TRBJ1-5; D may be TRBD1 (5 bases). This CDR3 comprises 17 residues. From germline, CDR1 is KGHSY and CDR2 FQNENV. V lost 0 bases to trimming and J lost 0 bases, with 12 bases between them. The CDR3, as DNA: TGTGCCAGCAGCCAATCGGGGCCAGGAGGTAGCAATCAGCCCCAGCATTTT. Its translation: CASSQSGPGGSNQPQHF.

V and J are TRBV5-1 and TRBJ2-1; no firm D call. Trimming left V 1 base short and J 8 bases short, with 13 bases between. CDR1 is SGHRS and CDR2 is YFSETQ in the germline V gene. The length of the CDR3 is 14 residues. CDR3 DNA: TGCGCCAGCAGCTTGAGAGGCAGCGAGGATGAGCAGTTCTTC. The encoded protein is CASSLRGSEDEQFF.

The chain is built from TRBV3-1 and TRBJ1-3; the D gene is possibly TRBD1 (6 bases). Germline CDR1 and CDR2: LGHDT and YNNKEL (reference sequence). With 0 bases removed from V and 2 bases from J, the gap between germline ends came to 14 bases. This CDR3 is built from 17 residues. CDR3 in amino acids: CASSQDIRGLAGNTIYF. CDR3 coding DNA: TGTGCCAGCAGCCAAGATATTAGGGGGTTGGCTGGAAACACCATATATTTT.

This clonotype was detected ten times or more. The chain is built from TRBV7-2 and TRBJ2-7; D not certain. V lost 2 bases to trimming and J lost 4 bases, with 9 bases between them. This CDR3 is 13 amino acids long. CDR1 SGHTA and CDR2 FQGNSA come from the germline V gene. CDR3 amino acids: CASSLQDRYEQYF. CDR3 DNA: TGTGCCAGCAGCTTACAAGATAGGTACGAGCAGTACTTC.

This clonotype was recorded a few times. This chain links TRBV24-1 with TRBJ1-2; 7 bases agree with TRBD1. J was trimmed by 4 bases and V by 3 bases; bases with no gene match: 7. CDR1 and CDR2 (germline): KGHDR, SFDVKD. The CDR3 loop spans 15 amino acids. CDR3 nucleotides: TGTGCCACCAGTGATGCCGACAGGGCGGGCTATGGCTACACCTTC. This encodes CATSDADRAGYGYTF.

The sample holds a few counts of this clonotype. The chain has TRBV5-1 and TRBJ2-3; 7 bases agree with TRBD2. The CDR3 length is 15 residues. In germline, CDR1 is SGHRS, CDR2 YFSETQ. Trimming removed 1 base from V and 4 bases from J; junction bases left unmatched: 6. The DNA of the CDR3 is TGCGCCAGCAGCTTGCCTAGCGGACGGGCAGATACGCAGTATTTT. Protein sequence: CASSLPSGRADTQYF. The full variable domain, with the rest looked up from reference TRBV5-1 and TRBJ2-3, is KAGVTQTPRYLIKTRGQQVTLSCSPISGHRSVSWYQQTPGQGLQFLFEYFSETQRNKGNFPGRFSGRQFSNSRSEMNVSTLELGDSALYLCASSLPSGRADTQYFGPGTRLTVL.

This clonotype was found many times. This chain connects TRBV29-1 to TRBJ2-3, with TRBD2 matching over 9 bases. CDR3 length: 15 residues. The V and J ends lost 2 bases and 1 base, in that order; junction bases with no gene match: 4. Looked up from germline, CDR1 is SQVTM and CDR2 is ANQGSEA. The CDR3 spells CSVESAGGRTDTQYF. The CDR3 coding sequence is TGCAGCGTTGAATCAGCGGGAGGTCGCACAGATACGCAGTATTTT.

This clonotype was observed many times. V is TRBV27 and J is TRBJ2-1; D might be TRBD2 (6 bases). The length of the CDR3 is 14 residues. V lost 8 bases, J lost 0 bases, and 11 bases lay in between. The germline gives CDR1 MNHEY, CDR2 SMNVEV (reference sequence). The CDR3, as DNA: TGTGCCAGCGGTGACGGGAGCTCCTACAATGAGCAGTTCTTC. Translating it yields CASGDGSSYNEQFF.

This clonotype was counted at least ten times. For the CDR3, the DNA is TGTGCCAGCAGTGAAAATGGGGGGGTAGTAGATACGCAGTATTTT. As protein: CASSENGGVVDTQYF. The chain joins TRBV2 to TRBJ2-3; 7 bases match TRBD2. Germline lookup yields CDR1 SNHLY and CDR2 FYNNEI. This CDR3 region has 15 residues. After removal of 2 bases from V and 5 bases from J, the junction contained 7 bases not matched to a gene.